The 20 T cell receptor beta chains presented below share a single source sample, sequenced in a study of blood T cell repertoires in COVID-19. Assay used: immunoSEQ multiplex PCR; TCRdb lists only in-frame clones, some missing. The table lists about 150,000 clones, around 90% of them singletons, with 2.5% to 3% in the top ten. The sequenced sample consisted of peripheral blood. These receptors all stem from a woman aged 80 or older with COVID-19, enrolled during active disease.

CDR3 protein: CSALGGYEQYF. For the CDR3, the DNA is TGCAGTGCGCTGGGGGGTTACGAGCAGTACTTC. This chain connects TRBV20-1 to TRBJ2-7; a weak D match, TRBD2 (6 bases). V was trimmed by 6 bases and J by 4 bases, leaving 10 bases between them. This CDR3 region has 11 residues. Germline CDR1 reads DFQATT; CDR2 reads SNEGSKA (reference sequence).

CDR3 region: CSVPGQGASGYTF. The CDR3 region has the DNA TGCAGCGTACCGGGACAGGGGGCGAGTGGCTACACCTTC. V usage is TRBV29-1 and J usage is TRBJ1-2; TRBD1 matches at 12 bases. Germline V gives CDR1 SQVTM, CDR2 ANQGSEA. The V segment lost 6 bases and the J segment 7 bases; nucleotides outside the gene matches: 6. CDR3 length: 13 residues.

CDR3 in DNA: TGTGCCAGCAGCCGTGGCAGCACAGATACGCAGTATTTT. Its protein is CASSRGSTDTQYF. This chain joins TRBV7-9 and TRBJ2-3, with D unresolved. This CDR3 has 13 residues. With 5 bases removed from V and 0 bases from J, the gap between germline ends came to 6 bases. The germline CDR1 and CDR2 sequences are SEHNR and FQNEAQ (reference sequence).

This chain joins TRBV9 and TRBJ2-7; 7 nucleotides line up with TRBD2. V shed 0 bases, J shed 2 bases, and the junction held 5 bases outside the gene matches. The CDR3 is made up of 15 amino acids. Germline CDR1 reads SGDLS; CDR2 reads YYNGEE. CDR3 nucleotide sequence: TGTGCCAGCAGCGTAGGCCCTAGCGGTCCCTACGAGCAGTACTTC. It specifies CASSVGPSGPYEQYF. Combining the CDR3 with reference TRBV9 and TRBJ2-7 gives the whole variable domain DSGVTQTPKHLITATGQRVTLRCSPRSGDLSVYWYQQSLDQGLQFLIQYYNGEERAKGNILERFSAQQFPDLHSELNLSSLELGDSALYFCASSVGPSGPYEQYFGPGTRLTVT.

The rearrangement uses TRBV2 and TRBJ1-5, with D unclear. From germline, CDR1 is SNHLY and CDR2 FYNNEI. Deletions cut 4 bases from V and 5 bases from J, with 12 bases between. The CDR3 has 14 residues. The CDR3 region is CASSVMRVDQPQHF. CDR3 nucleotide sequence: TGTGCCAGCAGTGTGATGAGGGTCGATCAGCCCCAGCATTTT.

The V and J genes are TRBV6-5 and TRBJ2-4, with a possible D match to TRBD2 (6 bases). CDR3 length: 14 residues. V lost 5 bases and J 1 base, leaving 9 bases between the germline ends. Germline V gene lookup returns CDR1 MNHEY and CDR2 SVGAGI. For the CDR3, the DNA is TGTGCCAGCAGTCGACGGGGGGCCAAAAACATTCAGTACTTC. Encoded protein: CASSRRGAKNIQYF.

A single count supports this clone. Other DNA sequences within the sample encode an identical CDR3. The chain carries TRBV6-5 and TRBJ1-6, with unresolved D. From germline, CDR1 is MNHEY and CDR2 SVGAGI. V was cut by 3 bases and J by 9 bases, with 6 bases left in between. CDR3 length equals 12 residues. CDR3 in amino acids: CASSYAGSPLHF. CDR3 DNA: TGTGCCAGCAGTTATGCAGGTTCACCCCTCCACTTT.

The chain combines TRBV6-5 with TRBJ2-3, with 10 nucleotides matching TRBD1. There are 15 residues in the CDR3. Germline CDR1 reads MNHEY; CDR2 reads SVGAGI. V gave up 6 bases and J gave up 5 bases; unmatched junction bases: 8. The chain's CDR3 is CASSSGTGVGDTQYF. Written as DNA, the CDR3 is TGTGCCAGCAGCTCCGGGACAGGGGTCGGAGATACGCAGTATTTT.

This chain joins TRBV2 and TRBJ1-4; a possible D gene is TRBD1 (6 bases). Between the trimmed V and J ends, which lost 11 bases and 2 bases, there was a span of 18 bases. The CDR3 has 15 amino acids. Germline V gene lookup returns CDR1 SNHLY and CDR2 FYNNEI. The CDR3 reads CASTLGGGTNEKLFF. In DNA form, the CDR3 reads TGTGCCTCAACCCTCGGGGGGGGCACTAATGAAAAACTGTTTTTT.

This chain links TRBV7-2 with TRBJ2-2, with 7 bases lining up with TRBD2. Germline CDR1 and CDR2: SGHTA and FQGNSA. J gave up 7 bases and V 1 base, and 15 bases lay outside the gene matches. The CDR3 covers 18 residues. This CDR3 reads CASSLGPSGIVNVGELFF. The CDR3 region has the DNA TGTGCCAGCAGCTTAGGCCCCAGCGGGATCGTCAATGTCGGGGAGCTGTTTTTT.

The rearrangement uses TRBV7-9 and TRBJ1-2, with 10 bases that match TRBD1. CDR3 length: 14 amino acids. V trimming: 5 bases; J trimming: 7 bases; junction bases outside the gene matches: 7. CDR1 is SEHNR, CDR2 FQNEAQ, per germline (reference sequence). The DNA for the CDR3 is TGTGCCAGCAGCCGAGGGACAGGGGAGTTTGGCTACACCTTC. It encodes CASSRGTGEFGYTF.

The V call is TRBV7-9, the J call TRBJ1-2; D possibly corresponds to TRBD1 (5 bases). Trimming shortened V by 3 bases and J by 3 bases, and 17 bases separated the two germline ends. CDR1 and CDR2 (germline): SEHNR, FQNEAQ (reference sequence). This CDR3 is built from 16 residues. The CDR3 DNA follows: TGTGCCAGCAGCTTGAATCACGGGGGGGTGGACTATGGCTACACCTTC. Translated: CASSLNHGGVDYGYTF.

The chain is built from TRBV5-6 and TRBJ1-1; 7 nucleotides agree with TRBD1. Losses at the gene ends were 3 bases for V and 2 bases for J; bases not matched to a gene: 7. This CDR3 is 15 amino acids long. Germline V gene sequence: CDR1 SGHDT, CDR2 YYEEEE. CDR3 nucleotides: TGTGCCAGCAGCTCAGGGGGGTTCATTAACACTGAAGCTTTCTTT. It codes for CASSSGGFINTEAFF.

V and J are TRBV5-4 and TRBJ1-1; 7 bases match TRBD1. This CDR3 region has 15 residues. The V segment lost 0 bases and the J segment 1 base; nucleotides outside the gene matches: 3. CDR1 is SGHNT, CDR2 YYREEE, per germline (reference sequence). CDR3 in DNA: TGTGCCAGCAGCTTGGCCAACAGGGGGAACACTGAAGCTTTCTTT. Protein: CASSLANRGNTEAFF.

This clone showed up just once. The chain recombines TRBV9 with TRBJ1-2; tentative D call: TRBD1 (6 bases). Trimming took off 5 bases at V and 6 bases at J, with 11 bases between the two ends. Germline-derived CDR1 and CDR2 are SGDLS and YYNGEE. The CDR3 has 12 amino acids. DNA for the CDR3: TGTGCCAGCAGGCGGGAGGGGGATGGCTACACCTTC. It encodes CASRREGDGYTF.

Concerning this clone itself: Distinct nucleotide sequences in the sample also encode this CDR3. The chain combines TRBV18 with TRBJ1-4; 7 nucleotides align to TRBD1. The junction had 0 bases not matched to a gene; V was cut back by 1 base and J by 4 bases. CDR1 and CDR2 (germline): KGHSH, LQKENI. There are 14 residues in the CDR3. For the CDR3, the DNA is TGTGCCAGCTCACCACGACAGGGTAATGAAAAACTGTTTTTT. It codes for CASSPRQGNEKLFF.

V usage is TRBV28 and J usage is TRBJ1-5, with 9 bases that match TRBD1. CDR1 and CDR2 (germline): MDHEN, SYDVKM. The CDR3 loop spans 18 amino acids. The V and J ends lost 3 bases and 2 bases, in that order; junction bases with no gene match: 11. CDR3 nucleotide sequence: TGTGCCAGCAGTTTGGGACAGGGACTTTATCAACGCAATCAGCCCCAGCATTTT. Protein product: CASSLGQGLYQRNQPQHF.

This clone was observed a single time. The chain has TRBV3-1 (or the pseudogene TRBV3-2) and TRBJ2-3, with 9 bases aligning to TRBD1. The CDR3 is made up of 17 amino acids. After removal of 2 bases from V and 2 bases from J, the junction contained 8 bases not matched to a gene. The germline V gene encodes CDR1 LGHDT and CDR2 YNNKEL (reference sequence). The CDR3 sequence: CASSQYLGTGTTDTQYF. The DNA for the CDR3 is TGTGCCAGCAGCCAATATCTAGGGACAGGGACCACAGATACGCAGTATTTT.

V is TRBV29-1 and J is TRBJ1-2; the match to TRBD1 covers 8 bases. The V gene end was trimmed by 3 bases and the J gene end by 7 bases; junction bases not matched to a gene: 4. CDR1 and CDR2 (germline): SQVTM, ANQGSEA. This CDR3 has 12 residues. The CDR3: CSVDNRGGGYTF. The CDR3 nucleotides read TGCAGCGTTGATAACAGGGGGGGTGGCTACACCTTC.

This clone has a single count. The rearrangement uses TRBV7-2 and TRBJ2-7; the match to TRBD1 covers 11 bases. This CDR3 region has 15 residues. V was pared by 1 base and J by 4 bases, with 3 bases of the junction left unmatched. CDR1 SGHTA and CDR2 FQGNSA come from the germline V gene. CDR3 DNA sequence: TGTGCCAGCAGCTTAGAGGGGACAGGGGGGTACGAGCAGTACTTC. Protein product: CASSLEGTGGYEQYF.